This TCR beta chain is from a study of blood T cell repertoires in COVID-19. Whole-study context: From T cells, B-cell-depleted T cells, or PBMCs came the material, which was cDNA or gDNA.

The CDR3 runs to 14 residues. The J segment lost 9 bases and the V segment lost 2 bases, leaving 8 bases of the junction unmatched. CDR1 MNHEY and CDR2 SVGAGI come from the germline V gene. Study processing details: Amplified reference gene primers provided the basis for estimating nucleated cell counts. Sequencing used immunoSEQ multiplex PCR; TCRdb keeps in-frame clones, though not all of them. V, J and clone size are taken as reported in that table, and D and trimming were inferred from the DNA itself. This table has some 140,000 clones, 70% to 80% appearing once. Sequencing used peripheral blood. This TCR derives from a human donor in a cohort sampled during active COVID-19. The chain couples TRBV6-5 to TRBJ2-7; 9 nucleotides line up with TRBD1. The CDR3 loop reads CASSYRDREGRQYF. DNA of the CDR3: TGTGCCAGCAGTTACCGGGACAGGGAAGGTCGGCAGTACTTC.